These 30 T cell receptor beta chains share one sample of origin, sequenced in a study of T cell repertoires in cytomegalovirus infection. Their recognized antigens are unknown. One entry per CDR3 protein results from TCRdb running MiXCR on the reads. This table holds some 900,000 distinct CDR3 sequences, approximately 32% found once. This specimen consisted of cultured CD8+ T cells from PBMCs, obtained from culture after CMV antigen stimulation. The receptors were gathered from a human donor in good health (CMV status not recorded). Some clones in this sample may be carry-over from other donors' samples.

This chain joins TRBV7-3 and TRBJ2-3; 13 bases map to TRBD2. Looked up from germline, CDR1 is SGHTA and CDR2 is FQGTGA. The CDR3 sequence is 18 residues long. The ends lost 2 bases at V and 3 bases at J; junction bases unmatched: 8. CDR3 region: CASSLSMTSGGITDTQYF. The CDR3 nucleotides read TGTGCCAGCAGCTTATCTATGACTAGCGGGGGGATAACAGATACGCAGTATTTT.

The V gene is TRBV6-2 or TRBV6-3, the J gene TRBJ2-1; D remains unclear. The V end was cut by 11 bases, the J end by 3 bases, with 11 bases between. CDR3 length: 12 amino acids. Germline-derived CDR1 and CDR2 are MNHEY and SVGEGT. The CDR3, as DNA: TGTGCCGTGGGTCAGGTCTACAATGAGCAGTTCTTC. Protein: CAVGQVYNEQFF.

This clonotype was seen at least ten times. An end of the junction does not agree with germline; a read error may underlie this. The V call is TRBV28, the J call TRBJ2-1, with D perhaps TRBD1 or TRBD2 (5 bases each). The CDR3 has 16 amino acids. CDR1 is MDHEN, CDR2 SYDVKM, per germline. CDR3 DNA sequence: TGTGCCAGCACTTTAGGGACGTCTAGCTCCTACAATGAGCAGTTCTTC. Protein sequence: CASTLGTSSSYNEQFF.

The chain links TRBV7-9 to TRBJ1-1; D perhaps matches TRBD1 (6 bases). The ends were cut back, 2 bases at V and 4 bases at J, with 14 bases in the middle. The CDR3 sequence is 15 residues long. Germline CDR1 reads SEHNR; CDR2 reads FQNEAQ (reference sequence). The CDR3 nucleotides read TGTGCCAGCAGCTTAAGCGGCAGGGGCATCACTGAAGCTTTCTTT. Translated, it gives CASSLSGRGITEAFF.

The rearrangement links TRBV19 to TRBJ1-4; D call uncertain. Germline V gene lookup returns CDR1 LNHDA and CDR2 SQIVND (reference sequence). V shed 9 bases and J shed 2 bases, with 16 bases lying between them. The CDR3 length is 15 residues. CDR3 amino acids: CASEGWERTNEKLFF. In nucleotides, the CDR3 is TGTGCCAGCGAGGGTTGGGAACGGACTAATGAAAAACTGTTTTTT.

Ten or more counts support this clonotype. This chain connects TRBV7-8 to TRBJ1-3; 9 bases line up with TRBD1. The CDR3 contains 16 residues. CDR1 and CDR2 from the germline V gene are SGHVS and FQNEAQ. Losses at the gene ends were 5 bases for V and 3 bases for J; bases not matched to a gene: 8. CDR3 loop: CASSLMGQGGGNTIYF. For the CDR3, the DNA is TGTGCCAGCAGCCTAATGGGACAGGGTGGTGGAAACACCATATATTTT.

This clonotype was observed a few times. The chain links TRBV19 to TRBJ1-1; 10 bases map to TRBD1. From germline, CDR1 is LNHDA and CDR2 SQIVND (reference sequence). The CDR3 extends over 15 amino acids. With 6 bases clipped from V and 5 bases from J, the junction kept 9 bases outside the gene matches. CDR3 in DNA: TGTGCCAGTAGCGACCGGGACAGGGGAATGACTGAAGCTTTCTTT. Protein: CASSDRDRGMTEAFF.

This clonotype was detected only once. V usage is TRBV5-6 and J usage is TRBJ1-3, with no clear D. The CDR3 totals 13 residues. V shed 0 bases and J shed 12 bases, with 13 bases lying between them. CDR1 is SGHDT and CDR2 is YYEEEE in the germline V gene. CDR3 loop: CASSLAPSGSIYF. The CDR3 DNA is TGTGCCAGCAGCTTGGCCCCCTCGGGCAGCATATATTTT.

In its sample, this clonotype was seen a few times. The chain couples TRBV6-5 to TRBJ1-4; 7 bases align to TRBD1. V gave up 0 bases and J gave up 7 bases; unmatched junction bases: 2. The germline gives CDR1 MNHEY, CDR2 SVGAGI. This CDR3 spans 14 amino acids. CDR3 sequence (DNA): TGTGCCAGCAGTTACTCCGACAGGGTTGAAAAACTGTTTTTT. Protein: CASSYSDRVEKLFF.

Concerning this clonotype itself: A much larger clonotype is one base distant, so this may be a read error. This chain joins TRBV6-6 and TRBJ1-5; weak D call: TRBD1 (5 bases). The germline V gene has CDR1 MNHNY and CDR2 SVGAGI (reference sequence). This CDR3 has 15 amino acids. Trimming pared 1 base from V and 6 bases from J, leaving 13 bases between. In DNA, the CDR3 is TGTGCCAGCAGTTACTTGCCAGGGAAAAGTCAGCCCCAGCATTTT. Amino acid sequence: CASSYLPGKSQPQHF.

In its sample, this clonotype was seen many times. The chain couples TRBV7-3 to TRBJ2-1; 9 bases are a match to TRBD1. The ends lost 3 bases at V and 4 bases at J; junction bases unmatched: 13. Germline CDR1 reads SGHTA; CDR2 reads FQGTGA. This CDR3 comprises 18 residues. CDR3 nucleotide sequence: TGTGCCAGCAGCTTCGGACAGGGGCCCCTCTCGCCGTACAATGAGCAGTTCTTC. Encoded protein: CASSFGQGPLSPYNEQFF.

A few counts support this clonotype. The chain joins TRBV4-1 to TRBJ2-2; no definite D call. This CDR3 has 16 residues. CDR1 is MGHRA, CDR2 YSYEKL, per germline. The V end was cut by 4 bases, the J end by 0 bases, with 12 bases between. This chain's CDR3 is CASSPSSPTNTGELFF. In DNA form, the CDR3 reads TGCGCCAGCAGCCCGTCGAGCCCCACGAACACCGGGGAGCTGTTTTTT.

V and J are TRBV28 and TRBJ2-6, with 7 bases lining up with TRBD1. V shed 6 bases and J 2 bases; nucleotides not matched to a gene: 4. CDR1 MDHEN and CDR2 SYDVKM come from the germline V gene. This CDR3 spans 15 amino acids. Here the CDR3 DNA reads TGTGCCAGCAGGTCCACAGGGGCTGGGGCCAACGTCCTGACTTTC. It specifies CASRSTGAGANVLTF.

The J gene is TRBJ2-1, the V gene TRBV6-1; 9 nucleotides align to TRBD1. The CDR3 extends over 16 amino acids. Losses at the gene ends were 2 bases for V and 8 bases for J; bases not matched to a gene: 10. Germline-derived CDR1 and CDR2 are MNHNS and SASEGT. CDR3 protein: CASSEYVGTGRYEQFF. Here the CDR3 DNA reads TGTGCCAGCAGTGAATATGTAGGGACAGGGCGGTATGAGCAGTTCTTC.

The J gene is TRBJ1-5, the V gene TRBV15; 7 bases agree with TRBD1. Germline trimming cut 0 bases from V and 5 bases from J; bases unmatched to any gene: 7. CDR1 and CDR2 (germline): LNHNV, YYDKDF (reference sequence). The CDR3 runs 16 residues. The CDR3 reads CATSRDADRADQPQHF. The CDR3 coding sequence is TGTGCCACCAGCAGAGATGCCGACAGGGCAGATCAGCCCCAGCATTTT.

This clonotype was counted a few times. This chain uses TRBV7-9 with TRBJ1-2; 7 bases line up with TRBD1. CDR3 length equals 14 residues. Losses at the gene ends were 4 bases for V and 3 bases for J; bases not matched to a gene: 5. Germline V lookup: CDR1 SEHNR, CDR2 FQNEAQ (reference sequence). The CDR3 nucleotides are TGTGCCAGCAGCTCGACAGGGAGAGACTATGGCTACACCTTC. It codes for CASSSTGRDYGYTF.

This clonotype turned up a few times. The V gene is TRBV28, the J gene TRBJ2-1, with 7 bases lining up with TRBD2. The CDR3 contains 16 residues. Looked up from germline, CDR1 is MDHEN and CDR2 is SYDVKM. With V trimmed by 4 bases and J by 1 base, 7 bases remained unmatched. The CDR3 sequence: CASSYSLSGSYNEQFF. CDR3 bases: TGTGCCAGCAGTTATAGCCTTAGCGGGTCCTACAATGAGCAGTTCTTC. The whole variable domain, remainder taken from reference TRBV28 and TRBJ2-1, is DVKVTQSSRYLVKRTGEKVFLECVQDMDHENMFWYRQDPGLGLRLIYFSYDVKMKEKGDIPEGYSVSREKKERFSLILESASTNQTSMYLCASSYSLSGSYNEQFFGPGTRLTVL.

The CDR3 is CVSSRGQPLSYEQYV. The CDR3 nucleotides read TGTGTCAGCAGCCGAGGACAGCCCTTATCCTACGAGCAGTACGTC. The chain combines TRBV5-6 with TRBJ2-7, with D possibly matching TRBD1 (6 bases). The CDR3 consists of 15 residues. Germline V gives CDR1 SGHDT, CDR2 YYEEEE.

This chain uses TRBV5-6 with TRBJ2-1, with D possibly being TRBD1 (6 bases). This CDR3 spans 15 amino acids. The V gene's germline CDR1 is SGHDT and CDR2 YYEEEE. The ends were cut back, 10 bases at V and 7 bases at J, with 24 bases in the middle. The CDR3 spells CAGALGTGIINEQFF. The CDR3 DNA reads TGTGCCGGAGCTTTAGGAACAGGGATAATAAATGAGCAGTTCTTC.

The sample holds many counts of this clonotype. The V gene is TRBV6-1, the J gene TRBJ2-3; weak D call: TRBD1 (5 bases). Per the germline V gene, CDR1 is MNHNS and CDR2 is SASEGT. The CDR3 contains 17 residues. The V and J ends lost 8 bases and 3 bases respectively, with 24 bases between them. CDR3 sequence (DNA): TGTGCCAGCCGCCCATCCGCCGGGTGGGGCCCAACAGATACGCAGTATTTT. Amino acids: CASRPSAGWGPTDTQYF.

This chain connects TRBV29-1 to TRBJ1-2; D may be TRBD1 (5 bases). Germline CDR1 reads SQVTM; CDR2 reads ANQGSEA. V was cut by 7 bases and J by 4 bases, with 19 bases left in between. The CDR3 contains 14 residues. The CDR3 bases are TGCAGCGGGGGCCGTGATCTTCGGGGCTATGGCTACACCTTC. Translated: CSGGRDLRGYGYTF.

In DNA form, the CDR3 reads TGCGCCAGCAGTGAGTCCTGGCAGACCGGGGAGCTGTTTTTT. It translates to CASSESWQTGELFF. The chain recombines TRBV10-2 with TRBJ2-2; D is unresolved. The germline V gene encodes CDR1 WSHSY and CDR2 SAAADI. The CDR3 length is 14 residues. V was shortened by 0 bases and J by 5 bases, with 7 bases between the two germline ends.

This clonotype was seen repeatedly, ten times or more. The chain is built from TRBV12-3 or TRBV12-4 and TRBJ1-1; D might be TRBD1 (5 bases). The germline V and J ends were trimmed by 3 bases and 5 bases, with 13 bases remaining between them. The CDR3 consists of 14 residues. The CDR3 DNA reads TGTGCCAGCAGTTTCCAGGGCGGGGTTACTGAAGCTTTCTTT. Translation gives CASSFQGGVTEAFF.

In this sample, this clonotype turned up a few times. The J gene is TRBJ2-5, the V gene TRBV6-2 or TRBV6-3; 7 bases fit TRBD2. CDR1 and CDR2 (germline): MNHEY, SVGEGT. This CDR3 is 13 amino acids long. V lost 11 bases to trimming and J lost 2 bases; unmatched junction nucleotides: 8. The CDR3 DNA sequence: TGTGCCGCCCGCGGGGGACCGCAAGAGACCCAGTACTTC. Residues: CAARGGPQETQYF.

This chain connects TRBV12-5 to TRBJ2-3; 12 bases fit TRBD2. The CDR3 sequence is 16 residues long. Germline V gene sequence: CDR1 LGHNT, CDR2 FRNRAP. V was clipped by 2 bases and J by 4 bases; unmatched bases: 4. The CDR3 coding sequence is TGTGCTAGTGGTTTGCTAGCGGGGGGGCTTTCAGATACGCAGTATTTT. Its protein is CASGLLAGGLSDTQYF.

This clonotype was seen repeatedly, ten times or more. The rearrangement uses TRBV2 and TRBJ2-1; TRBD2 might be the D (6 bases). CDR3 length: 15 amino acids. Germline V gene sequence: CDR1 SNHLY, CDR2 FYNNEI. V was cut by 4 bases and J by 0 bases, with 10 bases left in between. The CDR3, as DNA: TGTGCCAGCAGTGGGGACTTGAGCTCCTACAATGAGCAGTTCTTC. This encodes CASSGDLSSYNEQFF.

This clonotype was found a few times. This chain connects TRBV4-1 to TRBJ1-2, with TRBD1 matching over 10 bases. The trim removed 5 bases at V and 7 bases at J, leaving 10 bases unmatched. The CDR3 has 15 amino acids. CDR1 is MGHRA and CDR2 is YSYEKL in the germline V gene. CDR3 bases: TGCGCCAGCAGCGTTAGACAGGGGGCAGAAAGTGGCTACACCTTC. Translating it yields CASSVRQGAESGYTF.

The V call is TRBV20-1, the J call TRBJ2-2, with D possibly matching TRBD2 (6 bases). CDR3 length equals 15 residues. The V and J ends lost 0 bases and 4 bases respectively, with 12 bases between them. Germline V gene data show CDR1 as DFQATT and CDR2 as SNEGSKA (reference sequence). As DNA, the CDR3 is TGCAGTGCTAGAGATCCTTGGAGGGTCACCGGGGAGCTGTTTTTT. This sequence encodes CSARDPWRVTGELFF.

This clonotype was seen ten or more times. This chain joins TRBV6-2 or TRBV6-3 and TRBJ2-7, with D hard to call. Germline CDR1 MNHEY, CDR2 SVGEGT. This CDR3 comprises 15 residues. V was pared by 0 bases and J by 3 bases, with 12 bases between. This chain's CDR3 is CASSYSMNYIYEQYV. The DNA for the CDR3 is TGTGCCAGCAGTTACTCGATGAACTACATCTACGAGCAGTACGTC.

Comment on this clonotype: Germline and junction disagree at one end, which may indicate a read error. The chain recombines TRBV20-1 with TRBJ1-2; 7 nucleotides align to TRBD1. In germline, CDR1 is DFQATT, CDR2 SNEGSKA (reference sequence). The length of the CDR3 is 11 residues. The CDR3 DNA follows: TGCAGTGCTAGTATGTTCGGGACAGAGTTCTTC. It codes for CSASMFGTEFF.